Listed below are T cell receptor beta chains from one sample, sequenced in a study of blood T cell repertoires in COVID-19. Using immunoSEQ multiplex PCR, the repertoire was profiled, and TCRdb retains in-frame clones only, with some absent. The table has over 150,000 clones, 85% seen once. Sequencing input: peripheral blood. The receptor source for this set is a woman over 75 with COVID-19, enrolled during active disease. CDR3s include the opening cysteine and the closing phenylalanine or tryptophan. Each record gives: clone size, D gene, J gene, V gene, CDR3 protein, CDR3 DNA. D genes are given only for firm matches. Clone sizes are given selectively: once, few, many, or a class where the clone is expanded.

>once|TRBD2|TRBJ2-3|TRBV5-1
CASSLSQRGEADTQYF
TGCGCCAGCAGCTTAAGTCAACGGGGGGAGGCAGATACGCAGTATTTT
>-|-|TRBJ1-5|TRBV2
CASSGRLEGQPQHF
TGTGCCAGCAGTGGACGGCTAGAAGGACAGCCCCAGCATTTT
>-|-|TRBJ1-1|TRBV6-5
CASSYGPDRNTEAFF
TGTGCCAGCAGTTACGGTCCCGACAGGAACACTGAAGCTTTCTTT
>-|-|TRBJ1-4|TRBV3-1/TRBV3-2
CASSQIRSTTNEKLFF
TGTGCCAGCAGCCAAATCAGGTCTACAACTAATGAAAAACTGTTTTTT
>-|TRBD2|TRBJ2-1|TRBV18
CASQAWTSPKNEQFF
TGTGCCAGCCAAGCTTGGACTAGCCCTAAGAATGAGCAGTTCTTC
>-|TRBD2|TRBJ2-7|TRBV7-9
CASSLRLAGGVTYEQYF
TGTGCCAGCAGCTTGAGACTAGCGGGAGGGGTGACCTACGAGCAGTACTTC
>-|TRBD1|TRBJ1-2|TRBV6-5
CASRAVTGGYGYTF
TGTGCCAGCAGAGCGGTAACAGGGGGCTATGGCTACACCTTC
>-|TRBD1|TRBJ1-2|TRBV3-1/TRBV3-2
CASRRQGRGYTF
TGTGCCAGCAGGAGACAGGGTCGAGGCTACACCTTC
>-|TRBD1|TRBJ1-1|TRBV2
CASGDRVAHTEAFF
TGTGCCAGCGGGGACAGGGTTGCCCACACTGAAGCTTTCTTT
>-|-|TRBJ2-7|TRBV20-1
CSASPRQGAIEQYF
TGCAGTGCTAGTCCTCGACAAGGGGCTATCGAGCAGTACTTC
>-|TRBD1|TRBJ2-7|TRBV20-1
CSASDGAQGQFYEQYF
TGCAGTGCTAGTGATGGCGCTCAGGGACAGTTCTACGAGCAGTACTTC
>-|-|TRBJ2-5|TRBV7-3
CASSLNREETQYF
TGTGCCAGCAGCTTAAACAGGGAAGAGACCCAGTACTTC
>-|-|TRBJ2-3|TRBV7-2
CASSLALGRTDTQYF
TGTGCCAGCAGCTTAGCGCTAGGGAGGACAGATACGCAGTATTTT
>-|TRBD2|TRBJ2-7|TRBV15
CATSSGGLANEQYF
TGTGCCACCAGCAGCGGTGGACTAGCAAACGAGCAGTACTTC
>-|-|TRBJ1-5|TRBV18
CASSFAGEDQPQHF
TGTGCCAGCTCATTTGCAGGGGAAGATCAGCCCCAGCATTTT
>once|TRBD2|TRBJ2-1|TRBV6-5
CASRSGTVNEQFF
TGTGCCAGCAGAAGCGGGACGGTGAATGAGCAGTTCTTC
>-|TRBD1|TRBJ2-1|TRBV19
CASSIGAGGFYNEQFF
TGTGCCAGTAGTATAGGAGCAGGGGGCTTCTACAATGAGCAGTTCTTC
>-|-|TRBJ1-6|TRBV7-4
CASNVLGGLGSSYNSPLHF
TGTGCCAGCAACGTCCTAGGGGGTTTGGGGAGCTCCTATAATTCACCCCTCCACTTT
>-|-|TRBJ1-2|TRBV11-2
CASSTGNYGYTF
TGTGCCAGCAGCACCGGGAACTATGGCTACACCTTC
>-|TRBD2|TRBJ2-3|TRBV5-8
CASSPGKTSGVPDTQYF
TGTGCCAGCAGCCCGGGAAAGACTAGCGGGGTCCCAGATACGCAGTATTTT
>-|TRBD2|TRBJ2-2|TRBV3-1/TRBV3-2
CASSQPRTSSPDGELFF
TGTGCCAGCAGCCAACCCCGGACTAGCTCTCCGGACGGGGAGCTGTTTTTT
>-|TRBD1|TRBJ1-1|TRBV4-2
CASSQDPGTGPTPAEAFF
TGTGCCAGCAGCCAAGACCCCGGGACAGGTCCCACCCCGGCTGAAGCTTTCTTT
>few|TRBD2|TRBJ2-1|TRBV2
CASSELAGGYNEQFF
TGTGCCAGCAGTGAATTAGCGGGAGGGTACAATGAGCAGTTCTTC
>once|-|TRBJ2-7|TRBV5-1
CASSPQGLLYEQYF
TGCGCCAGCAGCCCCCAGGGTTTGCTCTACGAGCAGTACTTC
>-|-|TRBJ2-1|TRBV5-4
CASSFGTNAYNEQFF
TGTGCCAGCAGCTTCGGGACAAACGCCTACAATGAGCAGTTCTTC
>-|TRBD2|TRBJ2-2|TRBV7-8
CASSPRLAVPNTGELFF
TGTGCCAGCAGCCCCCGACTAGCGGTACCGAACACCGGGGAGCTGTTTTTT
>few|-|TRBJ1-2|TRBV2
CASMAGEEGYTF
TGTGCCAGCATGGCCGGGGAGGAGGGCTACACCTTC
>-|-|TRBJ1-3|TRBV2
CASKVARATSGNTIYF
TGTGCCAGCAAGGTTGCCAGGGCGACCTCTGGAAACACCATATATTTT
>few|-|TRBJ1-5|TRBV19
CASSPWADSNQPQHF
TGTGCCAGTAGCCCATGGGCAGATAGCAATCAGCCCCAGCATTTT
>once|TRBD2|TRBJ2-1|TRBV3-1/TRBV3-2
CASSQPLTSGTNNEQFF
TGTGCCAGCAGCCAACCTCTGACTAGCGGGACCAACAATGAGCAGTTCTTC
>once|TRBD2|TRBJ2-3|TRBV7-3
CASSHQAGGTADTQYF
TGTGCCAGCAGCCATCAAGCGGGAGGTACCGCAGATACGCAGTATTTT
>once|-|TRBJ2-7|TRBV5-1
CASSLAGAGAYEQYF
TGCGCCAGCAGCTTGGCCGGAGCAGGGGCCTACGAGCAGTACTTC
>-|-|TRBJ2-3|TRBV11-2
CASSLFTDTQYF
TGTGCCAGCAGCTTATTCACTGATACGCAGTATTTT
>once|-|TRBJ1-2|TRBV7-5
CVRSFIPGTGENYGYTF
TGTGTCAGAAGTTTTATACCCGGGACAGGGGAAAACTATGGCTACACCTTC
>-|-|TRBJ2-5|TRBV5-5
CASSPGQYQETQYF
TGTGCCAGCAGCCCTGGACAGTACCAAGAGACCCAGTACTTC
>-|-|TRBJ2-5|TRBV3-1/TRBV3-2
CASSRGASQETQYF
TGTGCCAGCAGCCGCGGGGCGAGCCAAGAGACCCAGTACTTC
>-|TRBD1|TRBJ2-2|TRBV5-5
CASGYHGTGLSGELFF
TGTGCCAGCGGCTACCATGGGACAGGGTTATCCGGGGAGCTGTTTTTT
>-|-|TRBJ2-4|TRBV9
CASSVGDWGPTKNIQYF
TGTGCCAGCAGCGTAGGGGACTGGGGCCCGACCAAAAACATTCAGTACTTC
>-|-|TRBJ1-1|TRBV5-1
CASSLLGLTNTEAFF
TGCGCCAGCAGCTTGCTTGGTCTGACTAACACTGAAGCTTTCTTT
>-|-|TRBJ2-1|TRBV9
CASTLYAGGEQFF
TGTGCCAGCACCCTATATGCCGGCGGTGAGCAGTTCTTC
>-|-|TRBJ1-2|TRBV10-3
CAISRQADGYTF
TGTGCCATCAGCCGACAGGCGGATGGCTACACCTTC
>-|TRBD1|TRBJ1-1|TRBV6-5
CASRPGGYRGEAFF
TGTGCCAGCAGACCAGGGGGCTACAGGGGTGAAGCTTTCTTT
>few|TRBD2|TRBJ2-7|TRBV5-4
CASGGSTSDEQYF
TGTGCCAGCGGCGGGAGTACTTCGGACGAGCAGTACTTC
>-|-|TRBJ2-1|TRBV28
CASSLEGEQFF
TGTGCCAGCAGTTTAGAGGGTGAGCAGTTCTTC
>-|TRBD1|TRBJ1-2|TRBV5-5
CASSSQDRGRNFPNYGYTF
TGTGCCAGCAGCTCCCAAGACAGGGGCCGCAACTTTCCTAACTATGGCTACACCTTC
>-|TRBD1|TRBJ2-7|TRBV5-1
CASSWESGTGDLYEQYF
TGCGCCAGCAGCTGGGAGTCCGGGACAGGGGATCTCTACGAGCAGTACTTC
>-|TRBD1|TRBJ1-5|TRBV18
CASSPPGQGAGQPQHF
TGTGCCAGCTCCCCTCCGGGACAGGGGGCGGGGCAGCCCCAGCATTTT